Reported below is one T cell receptor (beta chain). These data originate in a study of PD-L1 blockade in urothelial cancer. V lost 6 bases to trimming and J lost 5 bases, with 17 bases between them. This CDR3 region has 14 residues. TCRdb keeps only in-frame clones here, not all; method: immunoSEQ multiplex PCR. In the table there are about 88,000 clones, 90% to 95% of which are singletons. This specimen consisted of PBMCs, obtained around atezolizumab (anti-PD-L1) treatment. This sequence was found in a man between 60 and 75 years old with urothelial cancer. The chain has TRBV23-1 and TRBJ2-7; D ambiguous. TRBV23-1 counts as an open reading frame of uncertain function. CDR3 sequence: CASSPLPRKNEQYF. The CDR3 DNA reads TGCGCCAGCAGCCCTCTCCCCAGGAAGAACGAGCAGTACTTC.